This is a list of T cell receptor beta chains from one sample in a study of early T cells in non-severe SARS-CoV-2 infection. One entry per CDR3 protein, called by TCRdb with MiXCR from the 5' RACE reads. The data contain 35,000 to 50,000 distinct CDR3 sequences, roughly 6% of them seen just once; the ten biggest clones take up around 12%. The sample consisted of whole blood. The receptors come from an adult who was a healthcare worker with PCR-confirmed SARS-CoV-2 infection or an uninfected control (not recorded which). Both conserved end residues are part of each CDR3. Each record gives: J gene, clone size, D gene, V gene, CDR3 DNA, CDR3 protein. The D gene is left open where the match is weak. Size is omitted from some rows. Given values are once, few, many or a class for expanded clones.

J: TRBJ1-4
size: .
D: .
V: TRBV10-3
DNA: TGTGCCATCAGTGAGGGGGCAACTAATGAAAAACTGTTTTTT
CDR3: CAISEGATNEKLFF

J: TRBJ2-7
size: few
D: .
V: TRBV5-1
DNA: TGCGCCAGCAGCTTGGAGGTGGGCCCCTACGAGCAGTACTTC
CDR3: CASSLEVGPYEQYF

J: TRBJ1-2
size: many
D: .
V: TRBV13
DNA: TGTGCCAGCAGCTTAGAGGGGCTCTATGGCTACACCTTC
CDR3: CASSLEGLYGYTF

J: TRBJ2-7
size: .
D: TRBD1
V: TRBV28
DNA: TGTGCCAGCAATATGGGACAGGGACTCTACGAGCAGTACTTC
CDR3: CASNMGQGLYEQYF

J: TRBJ2-7
size: .
D: TRBD2
V: TRBV7-6
DNA: TGTGCCAGCAGCGTCGGACTAGCCTACGGGCAGTACTTC
CDR3: CASSVGLAYGQYF

J: TRBJ1-4
size: .
D: .
V: TRBV11-2
DNA: TGTGCCAGCAGCTTCAGCAGGGTTACTAATGAAAAACTGTTTTTT
CDR3: CASSFSRVTNEKLFF

J: TRBJ2-4
size: .
D: .
V: TRBV14
DNA: TGTGCCAGCAGCCAATATGGGGGGCAGGACATTCAGTACTTC
CDR3: CASSQYGGQDIQYF

J: TRBJ2-7
size: many
D: TRBD1
V: TRBV5-5
DNA: TGTGCCAGCAGCTTGGGGTTCGGGACAGCCTACGAGCAGTACTTC
CDR3: CASSLGFGTAYEQYF

J: TRBJ2-1
size: .
D: TRBD2
V: TRBV3-1
DNA: TGTGCCAGCAGCCAAGGAGGGCTAGCGGGGGGCCATGAGCAGTTCTTC
CDR3: CASSQGGLAGGHEQFF

J: TRBJ2-1
size: many
D: TRBD1
V: TRBV27
DNA: TGTGCCAGCAGTTTACCCCCGGACAGGGCTCATGAGCAGTTCTTC
CDR3: CASSLPPDRAHEQFF

J: TRBJ2-7
size: .
D: .
V: TRBV20-1
DNA: TGCAGTGCTAAGATTGGGGGCTCCTACGAGCAGTACTTC
CDR3: CSAKIGGSYEQYF

J: TRBJ2-2
size: many
D: TRBD1
V: TRBV2
DNA: TGTGCCAGCAGTGAAGCGACCCCCGTGAGACAGGGATTATTTAGGAACACCGGGGAGCTGTTTTTT
CDR3: CASSEATPVRQGLFRNTGELFF

J: TRBJ2-7
size: many
D: .
V: TRBV5-1
DNA: TGCGCCAGCAGCTTTGACCTGTACGAGCAGTACTTC
CDR3: CASSFDLYEQYF

J: TRBJ1-1
size: few
D: .
V: TRBV12-3/TRBV12-4
DNA: TGTGCCAGCAGTTACCTAACCGTAGAAGCTTTCTTT
CDR3: CASSYLTVEAFF

J: TRBJ2-1
size: many
D: TRBD1
V: TRBV5-6
DNA: TGTGCCAGCAGCTTGGGGGGACAGGGGCAAACCTCCTCCTACAATGAGCAGTTCTTC
CDR3: CASSLGGQGQTSSYNEQFF

J: TRBJ1-6
size: few
D: .
V: TRBV5-1
DNA: TGCGCCAGCAGCTTGGGGCGGGGGCAAGATTCACCCCTCCACTTT
CDR3: CASSLGRGQDSPLHF

J: TRBJ2-7
size: many
D: TRBD2
V: TRBV29-1
DNA: TGCAGCGTCGCCGGGACTAGCGGGATCTCCTACGAGCAGTACTTC
CDR3: CSVAGTSGISYEQYF

J: TRBJ2-1
size: many
D: .
V: TRBV7-6
DNA: TGTGCCAGCAGCTTAGCAGGCAGATACAATGAGCAGTTCTTC
CDR3: CASSLAGRYNEQFF

J: TRBJ1-1
size: many
D: .
V: TRBV20-1
DNA: TGCAGTGCTAGAGTCCCAGCGAACACTGAAGCTTTCTTT
CDR3: CSARVPANTEAFF

J: TRBJ1-1
size: many
D: .
V: TRBV7-2
DNA: TGTGCCAGCAGCTCTAACGGGAACACTGAAGCTTTCTTT
CDR3: CASSSNGNTEAFF

J: TRBJ2-7
size: many
D: TRBD1
V: TRBV28
DNA: TGTGCCAGCAGCCCCTCCGGGACAGGGGGCCACGAGCAGTACTTC
CDR3: CASSPSGTGGHEQYF

J: TRBJ1-3
size: many
D: .
V: TRBV12-3/TRBV12-4
DNA: TGTGCCAGCAGTCCACCGAGGAAAGGAAACACCATATATTTT
CDR3: CASSPPRKGNTIYF

J: TRBJ1-1
size: .
D: TRBD1
V: TRBV6-6
DNA: TGTGCCAGCAGTTACCTAACCCGGGACAGTGAAGCTTTCTTT
CDR3: CASSYLTRDSEAFF

J: TRBJ2-7
size: .
D: .
V: TRBV15
DNA: TGTGCCACCAGCAGAGGAGAAAACGAGCAGTACTTC
CDR3: CATSRGENEQYF

J: TRBJ1-5
size: .
D: TRBD1
V: TRBV4-1
DNA: TGCGCCAGCAGCCAAGAAGGGGACAGCTATAGCAATCAGCCCCAGCATTTT
CDR3: CASSQEGDSYSNQPQHF

J: TRBJ1-6
size: many
D: .
V: TRBV5-1
DNA: TGCGCCAGCAGCTTGGATTCGGTCGCGACACCCCTCCACTTT
CDR3: CASSLDSVATPLHF

J: TRBJ2-3
size: few
D: .
V: TRBV7-6
DNA: TGTGCCAGCAGCCCCCAGAGCACAGATACGCAGTATTTT
CDR3: CASSPQSTDTQYF

J: TRBJ2-7
size: many
D: .
V: TRBV10-3
DNA: TGTGCCTCCAGTGACTCCTACGAGCAGTACTTC
CDR3: CASSDSYEQYF

J: TRBJ2-3
size: many
D: .
V: TRBV5-1
DNA: TGCGCCAGCAGCTTGAGGGGGAGCACAGATACGCAGTATTTT
CDR3: CASSLRGSTDTQYF

J: TRBJ2-7
size: many
D: .
V: TRBV28
DNA: TGTGCCAGCAGTTCCCCGGGCTTGACCTACGAGCAGTACTTC
CDR3: CASSSPGLTYEQYF

J: TRBJ2-1
size: many
D: TRBD2
V: TRBV13
DNA: TGTGCCAGCATCTTAGCGGGCCACAATGAGCAGTTCTTC
CDR3: CASILAGHNEQFF

J: TRBJ1-5
size: many
D: .
V: TRBV28
DNA: TGTGCCAGCAATGGACAGTTCAATCAGCCCCAGCATTTT
CDR3: CASNGQFNQPQHF

J: TRBJ2-1
size: .
D: TRBD2
V: TRBV4-1
DNA: TGCGCCAGCAGCCCCCAAGGTCTCGGGGGGGCGAATGAGCAGTTCTTC
CDR3: CASSPQGLGGANEQFF

J: TRBJ1-6
size: many
D: .
V: TRBV20-1
DNA: TGCAGTGCTAGGCGGGGTCCGTCGTGGAATTCACCCCTCCACTTT
CDR3: CSARRGPSWNSPLHF

J: TRBJ1-1
size: many
D: .
V: TRBV20-1
DNA: TGCAGTGCTCCGTGGTCTGTGAACACTGAAGCTTTCTTT
CDR3: CSAPWSVNTEAFF

J: TRBJ2-1
size: .
D: .
V: TRBV6-2/TRBV6-3
DNA: TGTGCCAGCCAAGGACAGTACGGCCGAAATGAGCAGTTCTTC
CDR3: CASQGQYGRNEQFF

J: TRBJ1-1
size: many
D: .
V: TRBV18
DNA: TGTGCCAGCTCACCGGTAGGGGGTTTGGCTGAAGCTTTCTTT
CDR3: CASSPVGGLAEAFF